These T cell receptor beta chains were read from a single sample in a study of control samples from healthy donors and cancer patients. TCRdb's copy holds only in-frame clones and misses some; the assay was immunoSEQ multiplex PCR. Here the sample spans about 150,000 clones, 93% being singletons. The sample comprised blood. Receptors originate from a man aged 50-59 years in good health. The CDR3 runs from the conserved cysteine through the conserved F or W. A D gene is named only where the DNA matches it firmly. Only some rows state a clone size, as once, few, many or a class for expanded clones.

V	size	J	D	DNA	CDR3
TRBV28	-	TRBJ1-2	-	TGTGCCAGCAGTTTTACTAACTATGGCTACACCTTC	CASSFTNYGYTF
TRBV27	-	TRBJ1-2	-	TGTGCCAGCAGTTTTCAGGGGAACTATGGCTACACCTTC	CASSFQGNYGYTF
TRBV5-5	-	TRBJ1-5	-	TGTGCCAGCAGCCCCTCCTCAGGGCGGAATCAGCCCCAGCATTTT	CASSPSSGRNQPQHF
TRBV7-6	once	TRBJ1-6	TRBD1	TGTGCCAGCAGCTTAGTAGCACAGGGGAGGTCACCCCTCCACTTT	CASSLVAQGRSPLHF
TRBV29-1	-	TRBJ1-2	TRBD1	TGCAGCGCCCCGGGACAGGCTAACTATGGCTACACCTTC	CSAPGQANYGYTF
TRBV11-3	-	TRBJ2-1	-	TGTGCCAGCAGCCGAGGAGGGGTTGGTGAGCAGTTCTTC	CASSRGGVGEQFF
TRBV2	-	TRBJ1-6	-	TGTGCCAGCAGTGTTTCTGGGGAGGCGAATTCACCCCTCCACTTT	CASSVSGEANSPLHF
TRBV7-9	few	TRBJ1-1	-	TGTGCCAGCAGCATCGACCTAACAGTTAGGACTGAAGCTTTCTTT	CASSIDLTVRTEAFF
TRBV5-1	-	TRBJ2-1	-	TGCGCCAGCAGCTTGGACGGTGGATACAATGAGCAGTTCTTC	CASSLDGGYNEQFF
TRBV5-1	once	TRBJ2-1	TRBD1	TGCGCCAGCAGCTCCGGGACAGGAAACAATGAGCAGTTCTTC	CASSSGTGNNEQFF
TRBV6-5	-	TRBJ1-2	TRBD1	TGTGCCAGCAGAATTCCGGGACAGGCCTCCGGCTACACCTTC	CASRIPGQASGYTF
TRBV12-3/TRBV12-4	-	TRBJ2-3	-	TGTGCCAGCAGTTTAAGAGATACGCAGTATTTT	CASSLRDTQYF
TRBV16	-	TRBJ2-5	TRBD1	TGTGCCAGCAGCCAAACAGGGGGCATCGGGGAGACCCAGTACTTC	CASSQTGGIGETQYF
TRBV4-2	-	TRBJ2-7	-	TGTGCCAGCAGCCCAGGAGACCCAACCGACTACGAGCAGTACTTC	CASSPGDPTDYEQYF
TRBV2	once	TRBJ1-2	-	TGTGCCAGCACCTCGAACGGACGGTTTAGTGGCTACACCTTC	CASTSNGRFSGYTF
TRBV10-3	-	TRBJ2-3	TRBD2	TGTGCCATCAGTGAGTCTATTGGGCTAGCGGTTAGCACAGATACGCAGTATTTT	CAISESIGLAVSTDTQYF
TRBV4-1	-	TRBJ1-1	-	TGCGCCAGCAGCCAAGGGTGGGGGGGAGGTGAAGCTTTCTTT	CASSQGWGGGEAFF
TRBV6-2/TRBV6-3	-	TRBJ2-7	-	TGTGCCAGCAGTTATAACCAGCGGGACATCTTACGTTACGAGCAGTACTTC	CASSYNQRDILRYEQYF
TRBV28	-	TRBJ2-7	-	TGTGCCAGCAGTTTCGGGAGTACCCACGAGCAGTACTTC	CASSFGSTHEQYF
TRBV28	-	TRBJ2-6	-	TGTGCCAGCAGCATCCTGCAGGGTTTTTCTGGGGCCAACGTCCTGACTTTC	CASSILQGFSGANVLTF
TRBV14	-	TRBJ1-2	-	TGTGCCAGCAGCCAAGATGGCCCGAGACTCTACACCTTC	CASSQDGPRLYTF
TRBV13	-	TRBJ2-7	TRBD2	TGTGCCAGCAGCTTAGTAAGCGGGAGCACGGCTAAGGTTCGCGAGCAGTACTTC	CASSLVSGSTAKVREQYF
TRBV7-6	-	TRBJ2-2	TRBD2	TGTGCCAGCAGCTTAGCGCTAGCGGGCACCGGGGAGCTGTTTTTT	CASSLALAGTGELFF
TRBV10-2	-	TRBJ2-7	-	TGCGCCAGCAGTGACGGGACTGCCGTCTCCTACGAGCAGTACTTC	CASSDGTAVSYEQYF
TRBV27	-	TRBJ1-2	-	TGTGCCAGCAGGGATCCAAATTCGGGTGGCCACACCTTC	CASRDPNSGGHTF
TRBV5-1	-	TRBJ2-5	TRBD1	TGCGCCAGCAGCTTAAGGACAGGGGGGGAAGAGACCCAGTACTTC	CASSLRTGGEETQYF
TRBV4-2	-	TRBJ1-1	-	TGTGCCAGCAGCCAAGATCTTGCCAGGATGAACACTGAAGCTTTCTTT	CASSQDLARMNTEAFF
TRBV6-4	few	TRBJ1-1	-	TGTGCCAGCAGAGGACGAAGTCAGGGCTTGAACACTGAAGCTTTCTTT	CASRGRSQGLNTEAFF
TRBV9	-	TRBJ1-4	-	TGTGCCAGCAGTCGTCACATTGCAACTAATGAAAAACTGTTTTTT	CASSRHIATNEKLFF
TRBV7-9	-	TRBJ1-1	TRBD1	TGTGCCAGCAGCTGGGACAGGGATGGAAACACTGAAGCTTTCTTT	CASSWDRDGNTEAFF
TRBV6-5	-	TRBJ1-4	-	TGTGCCAGCAGGAGTAGGACGAACGAAAAACTGTTTTTT	CASRSRTNEKLFF
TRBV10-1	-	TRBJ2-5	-	TGCGCCAGCAGTGACCGGCTCCAAGAGACCCAGTACTTC	CASSDRLQETQYF
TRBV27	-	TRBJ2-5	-	TGTGCCAGCAGTTTATCTGGACTCCAGGGTGAGACCCAGTACTTC	CASSLSGLQGETQYF
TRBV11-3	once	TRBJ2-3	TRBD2	TGTGCCAGCAGCTCCGGGGGGAGGCGCACAGATACGCAGTATTTT	CASSSGGRRTDTQYF
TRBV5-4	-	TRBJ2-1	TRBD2	TGTGCCAGCAGCTCTACTAGCGGATCCTACAATGAGCAGTTCTTC	CASSSTSGSYNEQFF
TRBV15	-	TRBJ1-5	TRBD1	TGTGCCACCAGCACCAACAGGGGGCGAAAAAATCAGCCCCAGCATTTT	CATSTNRGRKNQPQHF
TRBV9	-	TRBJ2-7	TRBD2	TGTGCCAGCAGCGAAGGACTAGCGGCCTACGAGCAGTACTTC	CASSEGLAAYEQYF
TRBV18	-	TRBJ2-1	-	TGTGCCAGCTCACCGCTGACTCCTAGCTCCTACAATGAGCAGTTCTTC	CASSPLTPSSYNEQFF
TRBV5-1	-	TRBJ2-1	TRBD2	TGCGCCAGCAGCCCGGGACTAGCGGGAGGGCCCTCGAACAATGAGCAGTTCTTC	CASSPGLAGGPSNNEQFF
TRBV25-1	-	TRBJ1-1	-	TGTGCCAGCGAAGAAGCTTTCTTT	CASEEAFF
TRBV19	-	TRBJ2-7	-	TGTGCCAGTAGGCCGCGGAACGGTTACGAGCAGTACTTC	CASRPRNGYEQYF
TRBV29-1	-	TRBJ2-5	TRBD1	TGCAGCGTTGGGACAGGTGGAGAGACCCAGTACTTC	CSVGTGGETQYF
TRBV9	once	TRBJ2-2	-	TGTGCCAGCAGCGTAGCTTTTAGAACGAACACCGGGGAGCTGTTTTTT	CASSVAFRTNTGELFF
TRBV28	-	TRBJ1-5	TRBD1	TGTGCCAGCAGTCCAGGACAGGCCCTCAATCAGCCCCAGCATTTT	CASSPGQALNQPQHF
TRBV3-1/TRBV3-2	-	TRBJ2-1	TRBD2	TGTGCCAGCAGCCTAGCTAGCGGGAGATCCGGTGAGCAGTTCTTC	CASSLASGRSGEQFF
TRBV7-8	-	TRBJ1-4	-	TGTGCCAGCAGCTTAGCGCTAAGCCAGGAAAAACTGTTTTTT	CASSLALSQEKLFF
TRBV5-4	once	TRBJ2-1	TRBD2	TGTGCCAGCAGCTTGGGGACTAGCAGGGGCAATGAGCAGTTCTTC	CASSLGTSRGNEQFF
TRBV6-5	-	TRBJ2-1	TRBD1	TGTGCCAGCAACCTAAACAGGGGGAGCTTCAATGAGCAGTTCTTC	CASNLNRGSFNEQFF
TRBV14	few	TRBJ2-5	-	TGTGCCAGCAGCTGGACTCCTCAAGAGACCCAGTACTTC	CASSWTPQETQYF
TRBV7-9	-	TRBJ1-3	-	TGTGCCAGCAGCTTAGACAGCTCTGGAAACACCATATATTTT	CASSLDSSGNTIYF